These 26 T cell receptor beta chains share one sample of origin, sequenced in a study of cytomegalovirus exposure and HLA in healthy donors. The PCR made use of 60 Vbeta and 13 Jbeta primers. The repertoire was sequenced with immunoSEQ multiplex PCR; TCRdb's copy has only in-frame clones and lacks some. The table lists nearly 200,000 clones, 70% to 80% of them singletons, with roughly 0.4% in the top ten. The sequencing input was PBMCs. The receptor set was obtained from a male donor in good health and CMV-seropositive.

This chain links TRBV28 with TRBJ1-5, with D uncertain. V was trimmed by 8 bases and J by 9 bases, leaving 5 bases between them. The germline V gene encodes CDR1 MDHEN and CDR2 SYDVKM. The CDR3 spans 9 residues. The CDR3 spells CASSWPQHF. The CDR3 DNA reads TGTGCCAGCTCCTGGCCCCAGCATTTT. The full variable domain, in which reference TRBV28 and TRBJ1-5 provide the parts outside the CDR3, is DVKVTQSSRYLVKRTGEKVFLECVQDMDHENMFWYRQDPGLGLRLIYFSYDVKMKEKGDIPEGYSVSREKKERFSLILESASTNQTSMYLCASSWPQHFGDGTRLSIL.

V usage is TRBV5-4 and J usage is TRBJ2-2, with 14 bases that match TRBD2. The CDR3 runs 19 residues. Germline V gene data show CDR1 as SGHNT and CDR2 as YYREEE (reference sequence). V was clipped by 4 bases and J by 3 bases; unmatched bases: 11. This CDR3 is CASSRPRLAGGRDTGELFF. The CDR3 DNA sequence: TGTGCCAGCAGCCGGCCGCGACTAGCGGGGGGGCGGGACACCGGGGAGCTGTTTTTT.

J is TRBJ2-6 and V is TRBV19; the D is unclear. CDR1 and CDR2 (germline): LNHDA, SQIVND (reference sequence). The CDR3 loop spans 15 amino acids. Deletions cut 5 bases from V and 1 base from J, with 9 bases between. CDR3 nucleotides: TGTGCCAGTAGTCCGGAGTTGTCTGGGGCCAACGTCCTGACTTTC. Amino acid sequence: CASSPELSGANVLTF.

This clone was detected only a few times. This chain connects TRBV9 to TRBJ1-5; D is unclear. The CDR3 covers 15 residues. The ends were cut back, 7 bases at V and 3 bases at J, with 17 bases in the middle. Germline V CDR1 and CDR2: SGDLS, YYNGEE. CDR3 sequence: CASPIPGGFNQPQHF. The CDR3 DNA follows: TGTGCCAGCCCTATCCCTGGAGGGTTCAATCAGCCCCAGCATTTT.

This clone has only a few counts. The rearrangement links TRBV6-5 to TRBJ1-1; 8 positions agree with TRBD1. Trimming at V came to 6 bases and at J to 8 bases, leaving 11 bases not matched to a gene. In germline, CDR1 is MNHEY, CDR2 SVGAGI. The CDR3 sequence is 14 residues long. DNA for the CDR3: TGTGCCAGCAGCCCGCGGGCGGACAGGGCGGAAGCTTTCTTT. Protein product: CASSPRADRAEAFF.

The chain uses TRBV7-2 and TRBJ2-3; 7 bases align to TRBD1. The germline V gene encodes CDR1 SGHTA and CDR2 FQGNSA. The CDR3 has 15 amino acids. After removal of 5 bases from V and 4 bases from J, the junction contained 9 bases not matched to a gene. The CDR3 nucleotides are TGTGCCAGCAGCCCGACGACAGGGCTGGCAGATACGCAGTATTTT. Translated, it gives CASSPTTGLADTQYF.

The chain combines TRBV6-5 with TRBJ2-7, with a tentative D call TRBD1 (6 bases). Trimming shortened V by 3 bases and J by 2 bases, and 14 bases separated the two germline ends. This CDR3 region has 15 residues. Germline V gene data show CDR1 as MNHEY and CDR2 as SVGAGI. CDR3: CASSYSGEATYEQYF. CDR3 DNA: TGTGCCAGCAGTTATTCAGGGGAAGCAACCTACGAGCAGTACTTC.

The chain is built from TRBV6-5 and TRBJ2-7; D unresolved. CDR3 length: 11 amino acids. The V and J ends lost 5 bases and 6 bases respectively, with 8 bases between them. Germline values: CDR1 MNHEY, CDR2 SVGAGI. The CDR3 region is CASSNNLEQYF. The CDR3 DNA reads TGTGCCAGCAGTAACAACCTCGAGCAGTACTTC.

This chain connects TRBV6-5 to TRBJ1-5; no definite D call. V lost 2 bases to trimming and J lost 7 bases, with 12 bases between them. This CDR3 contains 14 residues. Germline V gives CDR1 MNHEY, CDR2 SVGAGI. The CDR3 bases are TGTGCCAGCAGTTACGGTGCGGTAGGACAGCCCCAGCATTTT. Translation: CASSYGAVGQPQHF.

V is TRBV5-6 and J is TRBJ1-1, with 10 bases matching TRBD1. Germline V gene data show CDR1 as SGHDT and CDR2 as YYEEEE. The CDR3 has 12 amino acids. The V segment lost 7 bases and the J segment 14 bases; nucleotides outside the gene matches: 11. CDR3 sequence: CASLKTGGVTFF. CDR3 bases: TGTGCCAGCCTAAAGACAGGGGGCGTAACGTTCTTT.

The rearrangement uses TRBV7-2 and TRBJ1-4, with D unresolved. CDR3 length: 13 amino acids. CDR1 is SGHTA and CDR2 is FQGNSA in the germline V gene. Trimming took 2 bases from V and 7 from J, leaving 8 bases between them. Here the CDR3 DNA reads TGTGCCAGCAGCTTATCTCCACTTGAAAAACTGTTTTTT. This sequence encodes CASSLSPLEKLFF.

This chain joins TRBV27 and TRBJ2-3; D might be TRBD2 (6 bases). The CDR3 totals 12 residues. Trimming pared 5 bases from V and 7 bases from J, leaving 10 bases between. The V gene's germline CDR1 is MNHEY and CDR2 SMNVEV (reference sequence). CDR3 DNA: TGTGCCAGCAGTCTAGGAGGGAATACGCAGTATTTT. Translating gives CASSLGGNTQYF.

The CDR3 sequence is CASSEEGLSPLHF. DNA of the CDR3: TGTGCCAGCAGTGAGGAGGGGCTTTCACCCCTCCACTTT. The V and J genes are TRBV2 and TRBJ1-6; tentative D call: TRBD1 (5 bases). The CDR3 spans 13 residues. Trimming cost V 3 bases and J 9 bases, with 9 bases left between them. Germline V gene sequence: CDR1 SNHLY, CDR2 FYNNEI.

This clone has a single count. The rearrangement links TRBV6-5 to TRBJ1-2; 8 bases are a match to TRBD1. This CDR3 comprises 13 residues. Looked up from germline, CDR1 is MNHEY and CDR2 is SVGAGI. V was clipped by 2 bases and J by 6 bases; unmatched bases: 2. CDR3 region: CASSYQGADGYTF. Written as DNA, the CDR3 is TGTGCCAGCAGTTACCAGGGGGCGGATGGCTACACCTTC.

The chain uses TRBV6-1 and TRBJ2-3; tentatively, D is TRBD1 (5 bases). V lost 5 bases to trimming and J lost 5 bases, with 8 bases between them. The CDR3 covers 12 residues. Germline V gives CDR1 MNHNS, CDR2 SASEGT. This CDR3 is CASSMQGDTQYF. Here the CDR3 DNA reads TGTGCCAGCAGTATGCAGGGAGATACGCAGTATTTT.

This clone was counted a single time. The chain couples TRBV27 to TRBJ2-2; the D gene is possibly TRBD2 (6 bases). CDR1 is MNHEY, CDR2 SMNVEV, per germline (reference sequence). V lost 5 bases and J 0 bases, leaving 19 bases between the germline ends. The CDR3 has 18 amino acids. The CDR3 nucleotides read TGTGCCAGCAGTCCATCTAGGGTAGCGGAAACGAACACCGGGGAGCTGTTTTTT. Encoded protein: CASSPSRVAETNTGELFF.

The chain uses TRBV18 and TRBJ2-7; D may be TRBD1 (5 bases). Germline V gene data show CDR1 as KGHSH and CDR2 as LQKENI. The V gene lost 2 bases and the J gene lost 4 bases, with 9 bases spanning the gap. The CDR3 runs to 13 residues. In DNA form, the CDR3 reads TGTGCCAGCTCACCATACCAGGGATACGAGCAGTACTTC. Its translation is CASSPYQGYEQYF.

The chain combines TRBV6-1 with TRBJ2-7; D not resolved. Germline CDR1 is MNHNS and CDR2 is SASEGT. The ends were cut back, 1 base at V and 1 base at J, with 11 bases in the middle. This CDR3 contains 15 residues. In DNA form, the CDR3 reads TGTGCCAGCAGTGAAGGAGGCACGGCATCCTACGAGCAGTACTTC. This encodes CASSEGGTASYEQYF.

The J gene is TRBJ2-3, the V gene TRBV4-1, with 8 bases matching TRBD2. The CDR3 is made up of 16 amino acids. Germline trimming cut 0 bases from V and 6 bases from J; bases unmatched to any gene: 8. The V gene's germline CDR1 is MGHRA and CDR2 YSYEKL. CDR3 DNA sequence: TGCGCCAGCAGCCAAGATCGGGGGGGGCGCGGGGATACGCAGTATTTT. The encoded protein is CASSQDRGGRGDTQYF.

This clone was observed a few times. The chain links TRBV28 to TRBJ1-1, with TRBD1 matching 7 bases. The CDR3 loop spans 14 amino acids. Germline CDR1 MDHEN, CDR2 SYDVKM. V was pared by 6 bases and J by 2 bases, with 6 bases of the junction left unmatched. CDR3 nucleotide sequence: TGTGCCAGCAGAGTTCAGGGGGATAACACTGAAGCTTTCTTT. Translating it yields CASRVQGDNTEAFF.

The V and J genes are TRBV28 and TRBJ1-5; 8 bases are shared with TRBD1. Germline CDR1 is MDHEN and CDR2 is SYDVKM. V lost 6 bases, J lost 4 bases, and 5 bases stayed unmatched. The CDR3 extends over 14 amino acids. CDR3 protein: CASRGDRGNQPQHF. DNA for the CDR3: TGTGCCAGCAGGGGAGACAGGGGAAATCAGCCCCAGCATTTT.

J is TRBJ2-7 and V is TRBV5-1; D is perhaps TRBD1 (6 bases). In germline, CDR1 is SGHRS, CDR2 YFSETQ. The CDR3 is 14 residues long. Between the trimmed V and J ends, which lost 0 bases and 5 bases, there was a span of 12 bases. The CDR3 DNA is TGCGCCAGCAGCTTGGATACAGGGTTCAACGAGCAGTACTTC. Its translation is CASSLDTGFNEQYF.

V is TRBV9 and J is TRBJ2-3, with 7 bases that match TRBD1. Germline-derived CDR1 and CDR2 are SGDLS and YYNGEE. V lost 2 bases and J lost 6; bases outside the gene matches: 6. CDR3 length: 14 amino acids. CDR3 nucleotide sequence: TGTGCCAGCAGCGTGGGGACAGCCTACGATACGCAGTATTTT. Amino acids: CASSVGTAYDTQYF.

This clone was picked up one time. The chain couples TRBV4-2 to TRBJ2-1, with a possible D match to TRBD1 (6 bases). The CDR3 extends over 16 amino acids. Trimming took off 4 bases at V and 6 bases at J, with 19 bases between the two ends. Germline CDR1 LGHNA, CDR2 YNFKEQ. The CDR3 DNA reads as TGTGCCAGCAGCCCCCAAGGGAGACCACAGGGCAATGAGCAGTTCTTC. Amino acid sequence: CASSPQGRPQGNEQFF.

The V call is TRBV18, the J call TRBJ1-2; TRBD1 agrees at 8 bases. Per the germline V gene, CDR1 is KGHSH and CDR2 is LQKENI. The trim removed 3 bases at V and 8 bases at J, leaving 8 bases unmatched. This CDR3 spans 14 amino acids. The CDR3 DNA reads TGTGCCAGCTCACCGTCGGACAGGGCATACGGCTACACCTTC. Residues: CASSPSDRAYGYTF.

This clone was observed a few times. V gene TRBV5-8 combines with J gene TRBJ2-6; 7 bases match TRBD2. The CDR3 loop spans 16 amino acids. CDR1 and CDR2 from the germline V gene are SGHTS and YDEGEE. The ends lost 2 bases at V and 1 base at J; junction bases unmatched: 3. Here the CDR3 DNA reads TGTGCCAGCAGCTTCGCGGGGGTATCTGGGGCCAACGTCCTGACTTTC. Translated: CASSFAGVSGANVLTF.